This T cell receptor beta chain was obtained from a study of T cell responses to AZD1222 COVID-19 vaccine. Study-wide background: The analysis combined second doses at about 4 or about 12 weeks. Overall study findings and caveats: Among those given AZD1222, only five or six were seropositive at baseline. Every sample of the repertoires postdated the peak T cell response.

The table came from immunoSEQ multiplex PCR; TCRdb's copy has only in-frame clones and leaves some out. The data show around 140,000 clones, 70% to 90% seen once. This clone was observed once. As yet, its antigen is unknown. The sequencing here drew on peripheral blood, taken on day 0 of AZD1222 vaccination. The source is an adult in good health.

CDR3 bases: TGTGCCAGCAGCGGAGAGGGTTATGGCTACACCTTC. Translated, it gives CASSGEGYGYTF. The V call is TRBV9, the J call TRBJ1-2; no clear D. The CDR3 is 12 residues long. The germline CDR1 and CDR2 sequences are SGDLS and YYNGEE. V was shortened by 3 bases and J by 5 bases, with 8 bases between the two germline ends.